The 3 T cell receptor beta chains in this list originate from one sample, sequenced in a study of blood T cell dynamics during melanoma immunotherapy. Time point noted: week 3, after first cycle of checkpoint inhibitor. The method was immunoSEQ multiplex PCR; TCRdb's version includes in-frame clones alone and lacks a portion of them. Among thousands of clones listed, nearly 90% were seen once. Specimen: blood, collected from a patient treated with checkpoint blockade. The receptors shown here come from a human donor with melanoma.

CDR3 sequence (DNA): TGTGCCTGGAGTGGAGGGAGGGTTACAGATACGCAGTATTTT. This sequence encodes CAWSGGRVTDTQYF. The genes are TRBV30 and TRBJ2-3; 7 bases match TRBD2. J gave up 3 bases and V 1 base, and 4 bases lay outside the gene matches. CDR3 length: 14 amino acids. The germline V gene encodes CDR1 GTSNPN and CDR2 SVGIG (reference sequence).

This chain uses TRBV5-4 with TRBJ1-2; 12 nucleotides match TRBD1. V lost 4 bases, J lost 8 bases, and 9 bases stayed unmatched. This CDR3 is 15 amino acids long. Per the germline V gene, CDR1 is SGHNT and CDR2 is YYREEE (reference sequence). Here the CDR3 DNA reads TGTGCCAGCAGCAGTCCCGGGACAGGGGGCGAAGGCTACACCTTC. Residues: CASSSPGTGGEGYTF. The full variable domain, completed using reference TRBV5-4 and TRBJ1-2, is ETGVTQSPTHLIKTRGQQVTLRCSSQSGHNTVSWYQQALGQGPQFIFQYYREEENGRGNFPPRFSGLQFPNYSSELNVNALELDDSALYLCASSSPGTGGEGYTFGSGTRLTVV.

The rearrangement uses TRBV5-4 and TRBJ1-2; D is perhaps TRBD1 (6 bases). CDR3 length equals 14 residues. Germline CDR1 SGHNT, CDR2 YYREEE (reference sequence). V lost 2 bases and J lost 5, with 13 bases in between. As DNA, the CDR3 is TGTGCCAGCAGCTTCAATCAGGGGCGGTATGGCTACACCTTC. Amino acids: CASSFNQGRYGYTF.